This T cell receptor (beta chain) was recorded in a study of PD-L1 blockade in urothelial cancer. About the study: Starting around 2014, patients were given atezolizumab (1,200 mg intravenously every 3 weeks). At 6 weeks and at 3 weeks (second dose) after treatment start, blood was analyzed. A median of roughly 150,000 T cells was found in the blood samples.

The time point here: pretreatment peripheral blood. Patients were diagnosed with urothelial carcinoma, either locally advanced or metastatic. Clones were read by immunoSEQ multiplex PCR, and TCRdb kept only the in-frame ones, dropping some. The sample lists 32,000 or so clones; over 70% were seen once. The germline V and J ends were trimmed by 0 bases and 2 bases, with 10 bases remaining between them. The germline V gene encodes CDR1 SGHTA and CDR2 FQGNSA. The CDR3 consists of 15 residues. The specimen comprised PBMCs, sampled around atezolizumab (anti-PD-L1) treatment. The J gene is TRBJ1-1, the V gene TRBV7-2; maybe TRBD1 (5 bases). The sequence was collected from a man in his 60s with urothelial cancer. The CDR3 is CASSLAPTVNTEAFF. The CDR3 nucleotides read TGTGCCAGCAGCTTAGCCCCGACAGTCAACACTGAAGCTTTCTTT. Full variable domain (missing parts from reference TRBV7-2 and TRBJ1-1): GAGVSQSPSNKVTEKGKDVELRCDPISGHTALYWYRQSLGQGLEFLIYFQGNSAPDKSGLPSDRFSAERTGGSVSTLTIQRTQQEDSAVYLCASSLAPTVNTEAFFGQGTRLTVV.